This T cell receptor beta chain was identified in a study of T cell changes during pregnancy in multiple sclerosis. Assay used: immunoSEQ multiplex PCR; TCRdb lists only in-frame clones, some missing. The table lists tens of thousands of clones, approximately 92% of them singletons. The receptor was derived from a female donor with multiple sclerosis, enrolled in a pregnancy study. The sample in question was CD4+ T cells from peripheral blood mononuclear cells, obtained in the third trimester of pregnancy.

Here the CDR3 reads CASSPRAQGGYNEQFF. The CDR3 DNA is TGTGCCAGCTCACCACGGGCGCAGGGAGGGTACAATGAGCAGTTCTTC. The V gene is TRBV18, the J gene TRBJ2-1, with 7 bases matching TRBD2. Germline loops: CDR1 KGHSH, CDR2 LQKENI. The trim removed 1 base at V and 4 bases at J, leaving 7 bases unmatched. The CDR3 loop spans 16 amino acids. The full variable domain, its missing parts supplied by reference TRBV18 and TRBJ2-1, is NAGVMQNPRHLVRRRGQEARLRCSPMKGHSHVYWYRQLPEEGLKFMVYLQKENIIDESGMPKERFSAEFPKEGPSILRIQQVVRGDSAAYFCASSPRAQGGYNEQFFGPGTRLTVL.